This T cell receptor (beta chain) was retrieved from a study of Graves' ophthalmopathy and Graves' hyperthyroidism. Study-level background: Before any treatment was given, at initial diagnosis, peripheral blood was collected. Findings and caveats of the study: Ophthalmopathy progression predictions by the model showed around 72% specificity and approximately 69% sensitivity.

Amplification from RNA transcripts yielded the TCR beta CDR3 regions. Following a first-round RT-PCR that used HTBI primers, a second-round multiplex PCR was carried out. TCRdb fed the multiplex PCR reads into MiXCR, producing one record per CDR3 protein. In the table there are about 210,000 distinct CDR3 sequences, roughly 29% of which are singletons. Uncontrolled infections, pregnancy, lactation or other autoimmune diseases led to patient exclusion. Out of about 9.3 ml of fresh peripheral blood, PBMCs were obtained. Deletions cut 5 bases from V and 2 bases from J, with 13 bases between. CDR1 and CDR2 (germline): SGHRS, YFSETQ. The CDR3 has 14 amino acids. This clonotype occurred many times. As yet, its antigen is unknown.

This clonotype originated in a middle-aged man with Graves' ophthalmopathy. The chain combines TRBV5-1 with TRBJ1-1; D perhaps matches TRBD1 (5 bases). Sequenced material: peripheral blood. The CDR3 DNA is TGCGCCAGCAGTTACGACGGGGGTAACACTGAAGCTTTCTTT. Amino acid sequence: CASSYDGGNTEAFF.